One and the same sample provided the 20 T cell receptor beta chains below, sequenced in a study of blood T cell repertoires in COVID-19. This table comes from immunoSEQ multiplex PCR, and its TCRdb copy is limited to in-frame clones, with some not included. The table has 200,000 to 250,000 clones, roughly 86% seen once. Sequenced: peripheral blood. These receptors were taken from a woman aged 40 to 50 with acute or convalescent COVID-19.

In DNA, the CDR3 is TGCAGCGTTGTGGGCATTTTGAACACTGAAGCTTTCTTT. Encoded protein: CSVVGILNTEAFF. The chain links TRBV29-1 to TRBJ1-1; D gene ambiguous. This CDR3 has 13 residues. The germline V gene has CDR1 SQVTM and CDR2 ANQGSEA. Trimming left V 4 bases short and J 0 bases short, with 9 bases between.

The chain uses TRBV9 and TRBJ2-1, with 9 positions matching TRBD1. This CDR3 has 17 amino acids. The V gene end was trimmed by 0 bases and the J gene end by 0 bases; junction bases not matched to a gene: 4. Germline CDR1 and CDR2: SGDLS and YYNGEE. The DNA of the CDR3 is TGTGCCAGCAGCGTAGTGGGACAGGGCCCCTCCTACAATGAGCAGTTCTTC. It encodes CASSVVGQGPSYNEQFF.

The genes are TRBV5-1 and TRBJ2-1, with unresolved D. The CDR3 totals 15 residues. V shed 0 bases and J shed 2 bases, with 9 bases lying between them. From germline, CDR1 is SGHRS and CDR2 YFSETQ. Here the CDR3 reads CASSLGDTTYNEQFF. Here the CDR3 DNA reads TGCGCCAGCAGCTTGGGAGACACCACCTACAATGAGCAGTTCTTC.

About this clone itself: The junction shows a germline mismatch at one end, possibly a read error. This sample includes further DNA sequences coding for the same CDR3. The chain recombines TRBV25-1 with TRBJ2-7, with TRBD2 as a possible D gene (5 bases). CDR3 length: 14 residues. Looked up from germline, CDR1 is MGHDK and CDR2 is SYGVNS. The CDR3 region is CASSGQPGSYEQYF. The CDR3 DNA reads TGTGCCAGCAGCGGCCAGCCGGGAAGCTACGAGCAATACTTC.

The rearrangement uses TRBV5-1 and TRBJ1-1; D not resolved. In germline, CDR1 is SGHRS, CDR2 YFSETQ. CDR3 length: 18 residues. The V end lost 1 base, the J end lost 2 bases, and 21 bases lay between the germline ends. The CDR3 region is CASSLIVGNWESNTEAFF. The CDR3 nucleotides are TGCGCCAGCAGCTTGATTGTCGGTAACTGGGAGTCCAACACTGAAGCTTTCTTT.

The chain joins TRBV14 to TRBJ1-2; 9 bases map to TRBD1. The ends lost 1 base at V and 8 bases at J; junction bases unmatched: 5. The CDR3 sequence is 14 residues long. The V gene's germline CDR1 is SGHDN and CDR2 FVKESK. The CDR3 is CASSQVTGGRGYTF. CDR3 sequence (DNA): TGTGCCAGCAGCCAAGTAACAGGGGGCAGGGGCTACACCTTC.

J is TRBJ2-2 and V is TRBV6-5, with 11 bases fitting TRBD2. Trimming at V came to 4 bases and at J to 6 bases, leaving 1 base not matched to a gene. The CDR3 covers 14 residues. Germline CDR1 and CDR2: MNHEY and SVGAGI. CDR3 DNA: TGTGCCAGCAGTTTTAGCGGGAGGGCCGGGGAGCTGTTTTTT. This codes for CASSFSGRAGELFF.

This chain joins TRBV5-6 and TRBJ2-5; 8 nucleotides align to TRBD2. The ends lost 4 bases at V and 5 bases at J; junction bases unmatched: 10. This CDR3 spans 15 amino acids. CDR1 SGHDT and CDR2 YYEEEE come from the germline V gene. CDR3 sequence (DNA): TGTGCCAGCAGCCCTCGGCGGGGGGCGGCGGAGACCCAGTACTTC. Amino acid sequence: CASSPRRGAAETQYF.

This clone was counted only a few times. In nucleotides, the CDR3 is TGCGCCAGCGCGGGAGGCAGCTATGGCTACACCTTC. It encodes CASAGGSYGYTF. The rearrangement joins TRBV5-1 to TRBJ1-2; D gene uncertain. V lost 7 bases and J 4 bases, leaving 11 bases between the germline ends. The CDR3 sequence is 12 residues long. From germline, CDR1 is SGHRS and CDR2 YFSETQ.

The rearrangement joins TRBV2 to TRBJ2-2; D is possibly TRBD2 (5 bases). The V end was cut by 7 bases, the J end by 10 bases, with 19 bases between. This CDR3 has 14 amino acids. Germline CDR1 is SNHLY and CDR2 is FYNNEI. This CDR3 is CASTGGSPSVELFF. The CDR3 nucleotides read TGTGCCAGCACCGGTGGGAGCCCTTCGGTGGAGCTGTTTTTT.

V usage is TRBV15 and J usage is TRBJ2-7, with 9 bases matching TRBD2. In germline, CDR1 is LNHNV, CDR2 YYDKDF (reference sequence). After removal of 3 bases from V and 5 bases from J, the junction contained 8 bases not matched to a gene. The CDR3 is made up of 15 amino acids. Written as DNA, the CDR3 is TGTGCCACCAGCAGCTATAGCGGGAGTATCGACGAGCAGTACTTC. This gives the protein CATSSYSGSIDEQYF.

The chain combines TRBV20-1 with TRBJ2-7, with D perhaps matching TRBD2 (6 bases). V lost 3 bases and J 3 bases, leaving 12 bases between the germline ends. Germline V lookup: CDR1 DFQATT, CDR2 SNEGSKA (reference sequence). This CDR3 spans 13 amino acids. The CDR3 protein is CSASNGGSYEQYF. In DNA form, the CDR3 reads TGCAGTGCTAGTAACGGGGGAAGCTACGAGCAGTACTTC.

This chain connects TRBV4-1 to TRBJ2-7, with D tentatively TRBD2 (5 bases). Germline-derived CDR1 and CDR2 are MGHRA and YSYEKL. This CDR3 has 16 residues. Trimming shortened V by 1 base and J by 2 bases, and 15 bases separated the two germline ends. As DNA, the CDR3 is TGCGCCAGCAGCCAAGTTTGGGGTAGAGGGACCTACGAGCAGTACTTC. It is translated as CASSQVWGRGTYEQYF.

The rearrangement joins TRBV29-1 to TRBJ1-1, with 7 bases identical to TRBD1. After removal of 6 bases from V and 0 bases from J, the junction contained 4 bases not matched to a gene. Germline lookup yields CDR1 SQVTM and CDR2 ANQGSEA. The CDR3 contains 13 residues. The CDR3, as DNA: TGCAGCGTGAGGGACAGCATGAACACTGAAGCTTTCTTT. Translation: CSVRDSMNTEAFF.

This clone appeared once. The chain is built from TRBV4-2 and TRBJ1-5; no reliable D call. From germline, CDR1 is LGHNA and CDR2 YNFKEQ. The CDR3 length is 14 residues. V lost 3 bases and J 2 bases, leaving 8 bases between the germline ends. The DNA for the CDR3 is TGTGCCAGCAGCCAGGGAGGTCGCAATCAGCCCCAGCATTTT. Its protein is CASSQGGRNQPQHF.

This clone was seen only a few times. The chain carries TRBV5-1 and TRBJ2-2; 12 bases align to TRBD2. V shed 0 bases, J shed 6 bases, and the junction held 6 bases outside the gene matches. Looked up from germline, CDR1 is SGHRS and CDR2 is YFSETQ. The CDR3 sequence is 17 residues long. The CDR3 reads CASSLAPLAGGSGELFF. The CDR3 DNA reads TGCGCCAGCAGCTTGGCCCCCCTAGCGGGGGGGTCCGGGGAGCTGTTTTTT.

The rearrangement joins TRBV19 to TRBJ2-4; TRBD1 matches at 11 bases. CDR3 size: 20 residues. Germline CDR1 LNHDA, CDR2 SQIVND (reference sequence). Trimming cost V 3 bases and J 1 base; bases outside gene matches: 14. The CDR3 DNA follows: TGTGCCAGTAGTATCCTCGGACAGGGGGCTTTGGCGGGGGCCAAAAACATTCAGTACTTC. As protein: CASSILGQGALAGAKNIQYF.

This clone came up a few times. V is TRBV7-9 and J is TRBJ1-1; TRBD1 matches at 10 bases. The CDR3 loop spans 15 amino acids. Trimming took 1 base from V and 4 from J; bases not matched to a gene: 3. CDR1 is SEHNR and CDR2 is FQNEAQ in the germline V gene (reference sequence). CDR3 in DNA: TGTGCCAGCAGCTTAGAGGGACAGGGGTCCACTGAAGCTTTCTTT. Residues: CASSLEGQGSTEAFF.

V is TRBV6-5 and J is TRBJ2-7; 11 bases fit TRBD1. Germline trimming cut 10 bases from V and 4 bases from J; bases unmatched to any gene: 12. The length of the CDR3 is 15 residues. Germline lookup yields CDR1 MNHEY and CDR2 SVGAGI. The CDR3 loop is CATYPRDRGTYEQYF. In DNA form, the CDR3 reads TGTGCCACCTACCCCCGGGACAGGGGGACATACGAGCAGTACTTC.

The rearrangement joins TRBV27 to TRBJ2-7; weak D call: TRBD2 (6 bases). Germline V gene data show CDR1 as MNHEY and CDR2 as SMNVEV (reference sequence). There are 17 residues in the CDR3. V gave up 5 bases and J gave up 6 bases, with 26 bases separating them. The CDR3 coding sequence is TGTGCCAGCAGTCCGATCGTCGGGAGAGGCTTTTCAGGCGAGCAGTACTTC. Residues: CASSPIVGRGFSGEQYF.